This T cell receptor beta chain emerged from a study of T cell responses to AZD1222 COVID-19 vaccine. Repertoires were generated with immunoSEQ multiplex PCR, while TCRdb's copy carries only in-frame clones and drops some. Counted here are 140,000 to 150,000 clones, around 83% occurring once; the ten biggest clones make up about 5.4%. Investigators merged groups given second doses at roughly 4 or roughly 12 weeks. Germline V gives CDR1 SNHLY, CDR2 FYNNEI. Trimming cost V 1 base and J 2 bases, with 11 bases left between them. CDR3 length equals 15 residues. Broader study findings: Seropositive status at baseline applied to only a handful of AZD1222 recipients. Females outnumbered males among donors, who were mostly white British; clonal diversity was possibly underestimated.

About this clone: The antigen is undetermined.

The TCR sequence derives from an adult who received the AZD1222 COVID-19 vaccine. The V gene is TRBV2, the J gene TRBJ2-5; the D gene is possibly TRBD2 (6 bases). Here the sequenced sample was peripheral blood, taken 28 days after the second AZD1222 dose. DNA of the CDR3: TGTGCCAGCAGTGAAGATTTGGGACTTCAAGAGACCCAGTACTTC. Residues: CASSEDLGLQETQYF.